The 4 T cell receptor beta chains reported below all come from one sample, sequenced in a study of blood T cell repertoires in COVID-19. Data came from immunoSEQ multiplex PCR; TCRdb stores just in-frame clones and leaves some out. The table has roughly 120,000 clones, roughly 85% seen once. Sample: peripheral blood. The receptor set was obtained from a human donor in a cohort sampled during active COVID-19.

CDR3 DNA sequence: TGTGCCAGCAGCCGGGCCCCCACCGGGACTAGCGGTCATGAGCAGTTCTTC. Protein: CASSRAPTGTSGHEQFF. The V call is TRBV3-1 (or the pseudogene TRBV3-2), the J call TRBJ2-1; 11 bases align to TRBD2. The CDR3 totals 17 residues. Germline loops: CDR1 LGHDT, CDR2 YNNKEL (reference sequence). The V segment lost 4 bases and the J segment 8 bases; nucleotides outside the gene matches: 13.

V and J are TRBV30 and TRBJ1-1, with D possibly TRBD1 on 6 matching bases. The germline CDR1 and CDR2 sequences are GTSNPN and SVGIG (reference sequence). The V gene lost 3 bases and the J gene lost 6 bases, with 11 bases spanning the gap. CDR3 length: 12 residues. In DNA, the CDR3 is TGTGCCTGGAGCCGGGACACTGCTGAAGCTTTCTTT. Amino acid sequence: CAWSRDTAEAFF.

The V gene is TRBV7-2, the J gene TRBJ1-1; D is perhaps TRBD1 (5 bases). V dropped 1 base and J dropped 8 bases, with 20 bases sitting between them. This CDR3 comprises 16 residues. The germline V gene has CDR1 SGHTA and CDR2 FQGNSA. The CDR3 reads CASSLGPNGGAREAFF. The CDR3 DNA is TGTGCCAGCAGCTTAGGCCCTAATGGAGGGGCTCGGGAAGCTTTCTTT.

The rearrangement links TRBV6-5 to TRBJ1-5; 9 bases match TRBD1. The ends lost 6 bases at V and 2 bases at J; junction bases unmatched: 5. Germline V lookup: CDR1 MNHEY, CDR2 SVGAGI. CDR3 length: 15 residues. In DNA, the CDR3 is TGTGCCAGCAGCTTGGACAGGGGAGGCAATCAGCCCCAGCATTTT. Its protein is CASSLDRGGNQPQHF.